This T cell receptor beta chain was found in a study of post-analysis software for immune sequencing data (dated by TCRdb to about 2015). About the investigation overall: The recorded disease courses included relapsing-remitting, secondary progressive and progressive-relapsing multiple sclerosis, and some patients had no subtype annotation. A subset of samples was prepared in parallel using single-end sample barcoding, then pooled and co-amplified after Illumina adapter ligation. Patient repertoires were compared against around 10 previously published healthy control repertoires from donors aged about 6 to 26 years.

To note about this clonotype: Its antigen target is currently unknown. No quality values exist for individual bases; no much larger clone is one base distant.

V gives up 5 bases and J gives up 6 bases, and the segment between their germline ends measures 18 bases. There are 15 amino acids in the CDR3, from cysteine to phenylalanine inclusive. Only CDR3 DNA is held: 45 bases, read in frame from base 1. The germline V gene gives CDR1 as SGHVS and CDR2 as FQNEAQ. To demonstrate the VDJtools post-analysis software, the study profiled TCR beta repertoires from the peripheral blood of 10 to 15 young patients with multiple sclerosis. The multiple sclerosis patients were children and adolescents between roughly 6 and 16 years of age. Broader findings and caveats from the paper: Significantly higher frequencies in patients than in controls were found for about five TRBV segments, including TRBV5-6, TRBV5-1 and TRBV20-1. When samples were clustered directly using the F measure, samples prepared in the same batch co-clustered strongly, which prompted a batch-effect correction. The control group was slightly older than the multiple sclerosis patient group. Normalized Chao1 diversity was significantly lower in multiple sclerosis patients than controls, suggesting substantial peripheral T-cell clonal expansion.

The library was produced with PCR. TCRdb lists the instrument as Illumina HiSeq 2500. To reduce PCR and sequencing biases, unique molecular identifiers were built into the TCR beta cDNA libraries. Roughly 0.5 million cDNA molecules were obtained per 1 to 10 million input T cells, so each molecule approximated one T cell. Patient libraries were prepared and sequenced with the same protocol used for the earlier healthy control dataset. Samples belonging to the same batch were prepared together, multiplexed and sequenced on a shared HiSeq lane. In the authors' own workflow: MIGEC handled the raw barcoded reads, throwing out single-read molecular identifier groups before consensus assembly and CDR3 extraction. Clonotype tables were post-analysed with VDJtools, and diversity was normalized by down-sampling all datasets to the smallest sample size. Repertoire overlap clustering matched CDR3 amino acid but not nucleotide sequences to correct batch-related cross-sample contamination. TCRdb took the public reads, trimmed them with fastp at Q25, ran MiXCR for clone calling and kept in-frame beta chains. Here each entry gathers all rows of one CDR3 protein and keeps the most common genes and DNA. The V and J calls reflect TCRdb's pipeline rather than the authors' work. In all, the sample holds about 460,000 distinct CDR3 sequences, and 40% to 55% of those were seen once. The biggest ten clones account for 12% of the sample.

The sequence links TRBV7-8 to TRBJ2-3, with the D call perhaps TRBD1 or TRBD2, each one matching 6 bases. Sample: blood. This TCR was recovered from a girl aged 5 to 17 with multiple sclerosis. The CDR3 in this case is CASSRRGQPPDTQYF. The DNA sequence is TGTGCCAGCAGCCGTCGGGGGCAACCGCCGGATACGCAGTATTTT.